The 15 T cell receptor beta chains reported below all come from one sample, sequenced in a study of OX40 agonist ivuxolimab in advanced cancers. TCRdb's table, derived via immunoSEQ multiplex PCR, lists solely in-frame clones and lacks some. The sample shows under 90,000 clones, around 91% of them seen only once. The specimen comprised CD4+ or CD8+ T cells sorted from blood, sampled in a trial of the OX40 agonist ivuxolimab. The receptors were sampled from an adult with an advanced solid tumor such as melanoma, head and neck, liver or kidney cancer.

The chain uses TRBV5-1 and TRBJ1-2, with unresolved D. The V gene's germline CDR1 is SGHRS and CDR2 YFSETQ. The CDR3 consists of 13 residues. V shed 5 bases and J shed 4 bases, with 12 bases lying between them. The CDR3 DNA reads TGCGCCAGCAGTTATGACGGTGGCTATGGCTACACCTTC. It yields the protein CASSYDGGYGYTF.

The chain uses TRBV19 and TRBJ2-1, with 13 bases aligning to TRBD2. CDR1 and CDR2 from the germline V gene are LNHDA and SQIVND (reference sequence). The CDR3 sequence is 16 residues long. Trimming at V came to 5 bases and at J to 7 bases, leaving 8 bases not matched to a gene. The CDR3 nucleotides read TGTGCCAGTAGTCCCCGGACTAGCGGGGGTTATAATGAGCAGTTCTTC. Translating gives CASSPRTSGGYNEQFF.

J is TRBJ2-1 and V is TRBV7-2; no firm D call. The CDR3 consists of 12 residues. Trimming pared 1 base from V and 9 bases from J, leaving 7 bases between. Per germline, CDR1 SGHTA and CDR2 FQGNSA. In nucleotides, the CDR3 is TGTGCCAGCAGCTTAGAGGGTGTTGAGCAGTTCTTC. Translated: CASSLEGVEQFF. Combining the CDR3 with reference TRBV7-2 and TRBJ2-1 gives the whole variable domain GAGVSQSPSNKVTEKGKDVELRCDPISGHTALYWYRQSLGQGLEFLIYFQGNSAPDKSGLPSDRFSAERTGGSVSTLTIQRTQQEDSAVYLCASSLEGVEQFFGPGTRLTVL.

This clone was counted a single time. Sequence at one end of the junction differs from germline and may be a read error. This chain links TRBV7-7 with TRBJ2-5; the match to TRBD1 covers 9 bases. The CDR3 is made up of 14 amino acids. The V gene's germline CDR1 is SSHAT and CDR2 FNYEAQ (reference sequence). The CDR3 here is CASSPGTGMETQYF. For the CDR3, the DNA is TGTGCTAGCAGTCCCGGGACAGGGATGGAGACCCAGTACTTC.

The chain links TRBV30 to TRBJ1-1; D remains ambiguous. V lost 2 bases and J lost 2, with 9 bases in between. The CDR3 runs to 13 residues. The V gene's germline CDR1 is GTSNPN and CDR2 SVGIG (reference sequence). CDR3 in amino acids: CAWSLTDNTEAFF. The CDR3 nucleotides are TGTGCCTGGAGTTTAACCGACAACACTGAAGCTTTCTTT.

The V gene is TRBV28, the J gene TRBJ2-3; 11 positions agree with TRBD2. This CDR3 is 15 amino acids long. Germline-derived CDR1 and CDR2 are MDHEN and SYDVKM. With 8 bases clipped from V and 0 bases from J, the junction kept 4 bases outside the gene matches. The CDR3 DNA reads as TGTGCCAGCGAGCTAGCGGGAGGAAGCACAGATACGCAGTATTTT. It encodes CASELAGGSTDTQYF.

The chain recombines TRBV11-3 with TRBJ2-2; TRBD2 aligns across 7 bases. With 5 bases clipped from V and 1 base from J, the junction kept 7 bases outside the gene matches. Germline V CDR1 and CDR2: SGHNT, YENEEA. This CDR3 is 16 amino acids long. CDR3 residues: CASSPRLAGNTGELFF. Here the CDR3 DNA reads TGTGCCAGCAGCCCCCGATTAGCGGGGAACACCGGGGAGCTGTTTTTT.

The gene calls are TRBV18 and TRBJ2-3; 8 nucleotides match TRBD2. V lost 3 bases to trimming and J lost 5 bases; unmatched junction nucleotides: 10. The V gene's germline CDR1 is KGHSH and CDR2 LQKENI. This CDR3 spans 16 amino acids. The CDR3 DNA reads TGTGCCAGCTCACCTAATGCCGGGGGGGCAGGAGATACGCAGTATTTT. It yields the protein CASSPNAGGAGDTQYF. The variable domain in full, with the rest retrieved from reference TRBV18 and TRBJ2-3, is NAGVMQNPRHLVRRRGQEARLRCSPMKGHSHVYWYRQLPEEGLKFMVYLQKENIIDESGMPKERFSAEFPKEGPSILRIQQVVRGDSAAYFCASSPNAGGAGDTQYFGPGTRLTVL.

The chain carries TRBV6-6 and TRBJ1-2; 7 bases align to TRBD1. Germline V gene data show CDR1 as MNHNY and CDR2 as SVGAGI (reference sequence). There are 11 residues in the CDR3. The V and J ends lost 8 bases and 4 bases, in that order; junction bases with no gene match: 1. The CDR3 loop reads CASGTAYGYTF. The CDR3 bases are TGTGCCAGCGGGACAGCCTATGGCTACACCTTC.

The rearrangement uses TRBV15 and TRBJ1-1; possible D gene TRBD1, 5 bases. V was cut by 1 base and J by 0 bases, with 6 bases left in between. CDR1 and CDR2 from the germline V gene are LNHNV and YYDKDF (reference sequence). The CDR3 spans 14 residues. This chain's CDR3 is CATSRAGVNTEAFF. The CDR3 coding sequence is TGTGCCACCAGCAGAGCGGGGGTGAACACTGAAGCTTTCTTT.

This clone came up once. This chain links TRBV29-1 with TRBJ1-2, with unresolved D. V was shortened by 3 bases and J by 6 bases, with 17 bases between the two germline ends. The germline V gene has CDR1 SQVTM and CDR2 ANQGSEA. The CDR3 contains 14 residues. CDR3 amino acids: CSVDPSGPGDGYTF. DNA of the CDR3: TGCAGCGTTGATCCCAGCGGTCCCGGGGATGGCTACACCTTC. Full variable domain (rest looked up from reference TRBV29-1 and TRBJ1-2): SAVISQKPSRDICQRGTSLTIQCQVDSQVTMMFWYRQQPGQSLTLIATANQGSEATYESGFVIDKFPISRPNLTFSTLTVSNMSPEDSSIYLCSVDPSGPGDGYTFGSGTRLTVV.

In regard to this clone: The same CDR3 is also encoded by other DNA sequences in this sample. The chain uses TRBV29-1 and TRBJ2-5; maybe TRBD2 (6 bases). This CDR3 has 12 residues. Germline V gene sequence: CDR1 SQVTM, CDR2 ANQGSEA. V shed 3 bases and J shed 2 bases, with 7 bases lying between them. CDR3: CSVDGGQETQYF. The CDR3 DNA reads TGCAGCGTTGACGGGGGACAAGAGACCCAGTACTTC. The full variable domain, with the rest looked up from reference TRBV29-1 and TRBJ2-5, is SAVISQKPSRDICQRGTSLTIQCQVDSQVTMMFWYRQQPGQSLTLIATANQGSEATYESGFVIDKFPISRPNLTFSTLTVSNMSPEDSSIYLCSVDGGQETQYFGPGTRLLVL.

The chain combines TRBV6-1 with TRBJ2-2, with D maybe TRBD2 (6 bases). Per the germline V gene, CDR1 is MNHNS and CDR2 is SASEGT. The CDR3 has 15 residues. Trimming stripped 6 bases from V and 1 base from J, with 12 bases between. The chain's CDR3 is CASRWGLMNTGELFF. The CDR3 DNA reads as TGTGCCAGCAGATGGGGACTTATGAACACCGGGGAGCTGTTTTTT.

V and J are TRBV4-3 and TRBJ2-5, with TRBD1 as a possible D gene (5 bases). The CDR3 contains 14 residues. Per germline, CDR1 LGHNA and CDR2 YSLEER. Trimming left V 1 base short and J 4 bases short, with 10 bases between. The CDR3 DNA reads as TGCGCCAGCAGCCAAGGAACAGACAGAGAGACCCAGTACTTC. Encoded protein: CASSQGTDRETQYF.

The genes are TRBV18 and TRBJ1-4; 7 bases align to TRBD1. CDR1 KGHSH and CDR2 LQKENI come from the germline V gene. V trimming: 3 bases; J trimming: 5 bases; junction bases outside the gene matches: 6. The CDR3 has 15 residues. This CDR3 is CASSPGGGRNEKLFF. CDR3 sequence (DNA): TGTGCCAGCTCACCTGGAGGGGGCAGAAATGAAAAACTGTTTTTT.